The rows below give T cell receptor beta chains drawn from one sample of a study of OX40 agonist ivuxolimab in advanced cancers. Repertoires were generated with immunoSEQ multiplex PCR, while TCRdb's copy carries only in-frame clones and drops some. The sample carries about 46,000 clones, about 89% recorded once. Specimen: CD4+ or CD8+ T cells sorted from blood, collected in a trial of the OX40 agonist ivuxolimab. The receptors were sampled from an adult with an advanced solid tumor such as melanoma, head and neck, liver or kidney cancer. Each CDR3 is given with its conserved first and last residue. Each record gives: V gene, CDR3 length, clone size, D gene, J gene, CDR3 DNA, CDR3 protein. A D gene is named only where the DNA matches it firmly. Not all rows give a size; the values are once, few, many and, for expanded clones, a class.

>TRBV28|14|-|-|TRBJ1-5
TGTGCCAGCAGTTACAGGGTTGGCAATCAGCCCCAGCATTTT
CASSYRVGNQPQHF
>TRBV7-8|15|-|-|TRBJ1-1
TGTGCCAGCAGCCTCCGGGTCTCGTCAGACGCTGAAGCTTTCTTT
CASSLRVSSDAEAFF
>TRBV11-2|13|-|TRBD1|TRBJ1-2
TGTGCCAGCAGCCAGACAGGGGCGCATGGCTACACCTTC
CASSQTGAHGYTF
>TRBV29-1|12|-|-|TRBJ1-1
TGCAGCGTTGAGGGGGGTAACACTGAAGCTTTCTTT
CSVEGGNTEAFF
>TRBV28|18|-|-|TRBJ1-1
TGTGCCAGCAGTTTATCTATCGGCTACAGATTTTTAGGGAATGAAGCTTTCTTT
CASSLSIGYRFLGNEAFF
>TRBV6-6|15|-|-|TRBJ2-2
TGTGCCAGCAGTTACTCGGGGGGCGGCACCGGGGAGCTGTTTTTT
CASSYSGGGTGELFF
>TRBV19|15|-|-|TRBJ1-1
TGTGCCAGTAGTATGAAAAGGTCCATGAACACTGAAGCTTTCTTT
CASSMKRSMNTEAFF
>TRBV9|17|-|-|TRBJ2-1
TGTGCCAGCAGCGCCCTCTTCGACTACTATTCCTACAATGAGCAGTTCTTC
CASSALFDYYSYNEQFF
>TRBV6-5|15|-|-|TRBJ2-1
TGTGCCAGCAGTTACTCGGCGGGCGCCTACAATGAGCAGTTCTTC
CASSYSAGAYNEQFF
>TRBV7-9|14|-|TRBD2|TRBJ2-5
TGTGCCAGCAGCCCCCGACTAGCTCCAGAGACCCAGTACTTC
CASSPRLAPETQYF
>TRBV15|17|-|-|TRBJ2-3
TGTGCCACCAGCATAACAAGGACATCAACTAGCACAGATACGCAGTATTTT
CATSITRTSTSTDTQYF
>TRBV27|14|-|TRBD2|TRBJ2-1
TGTGCCAGCAGTTTGGGAGGGAGCTACAATGAGCAGTTCTTC
CASSLGGSYNEQFF
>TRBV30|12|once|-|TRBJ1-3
TGTGCCTGGAGCATGGTTGGAAACACCATATATTTT
CAWSMVGNTIYF
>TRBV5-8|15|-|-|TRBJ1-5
TGTGCCAGCAGACTCGACCAGGGAGACAATCAGCCCCAGCATTTT
CASRLDQGDNQPQHF
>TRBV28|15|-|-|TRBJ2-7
TGTGCCAGCAGTTTAGGGGGGACACCTACCTACGAGCAGTACTTC
CASSLGGTPTYEQYF